The 9 T cell receptor beta chains below all came from one sample that was sequenced in a study of blood T cell repertoires in COVID-19. Using immunoSEQ multiplex PCR, the repertoire was profiled, and TCRdb retains in-frame clones only, with some absent. The sample holds approximately 99,000 clones, 60% to 85% seen once. The sample taken for sequencing was peripheral blood. Receptors were obtained from a woman of 80 years or more with active or convalescent COVID-19.

This clone was seen a handful of times. The chain is built from TRBV27 and TRBJ2-7; 9 positions agree with TRBD2. This CDR3 region has 15 residues. Germline V lookup: CDR1 MNHEY, CDR2 SMNVEV (reference sequence). V lost 1 base to trimming and J lost 2 bases; unmatched junction nucleotides: 3. Here the CDR3 reads CASSLYGGRAYEQYF. The CDR3 DNA follows: TGTGCCAGCAGTTTATACGGCGGGAGGGCCTACGAGCAGTACTTC.

This rearrangement joins TRBV6-5 to TRBJ2-7, with D tentatively TRBD1 (5 bases). The CDR3 covers 14 residues. The germline V gene has CDR1 MNHEY and CDR2 SVGAGI. Trimming stripped 7 bases from V and 6 bases from J, with 19 bases between. The CDR3 reads CASTSDRTLIEQYF. In DNA form, the CDR3 reads TGTGCCAGCACCTCCGATCGGACATTAATCGAGCAGTACTTC.

As concerns this clone: One end of the junction varies from germline; a read error may be responsible. V usage is TRBV5-1 and J usage is TRBJ1-6, with a weak D call TRBD1 (5 bases). Germline V lookup: CDR1 SGHRS, CDR2 YFSETQ. The CDR3 consists of 13 residues. CDR3 sequence reads: CASSLGRDSPLHF. CDR3 DNA: TGTGCCAGCAGCTTGGGGCGGGATTCACCCCTCCACTTT.

The CDR3 is CASSREGSSYNEQFF. The CDR3 DNA follows: TGTGCCAGCAGCCGCGAAGGGAGCTCCTACAATGAGCAGTTCTTC. The J gene is TRBJ2-1, the V gene TRBV7-2; a weak D match, TRBD2 (5 bases). The V gene's germline CDR1 is SGHTA and CDR2 FQGNSA. CDR3 size: 15 residues. V lost 5 bases to trimming and J lost 0 bases, with 11 bases between them. Full variable domain (outside the CDR3, taken from reference TRBV7-2 and TRBJ2-1): GAGVSQSPSNKVTEKGKDVELRCDPISGHTALYWYRQSLGQGLEFLIYFQGNSAPDKSGLPSDRFSAERTGGSVSTLTIQRTQQEDSAVYLCASSREGSSYNEQFFGPGTRLTVL.

The chain has TRBV28 and TRBJ2-1, with D perhaps TRBD1 (5 bases). Germline CDR1 MDHEN, CDR2 SYDVKM. V was cut by 7 bases and J by 5 bases, with 15 bases left in between. CDR3 length: 14 amino acids. Here the CDR3 DNA reads TGTGCCAGCAAATCAGGGTTAGAGCACAATGAGCAGTTCTTC. Its translation: CASKSGLEHNEQFF.

The chain has TRBV6-5 and TRBJ2-5; TRBD1 matches at 9 bases. Germline V gene data show CDR1 as MNHEY and CDR2 as SVGAGI. The CDR3 loop spans 16 amino acids. J was trimmed by 6 bases and V by 2 bases; bases with no gene match: 10. CDR3 nucleotides: TGTGCCAGCAGTTACCTCGGACAGGGGATCAGTCAGACCCAGTACTTC. Its protein product is CASSYLGQGISQTQYF.

This sequence joins TRBV5-4 and TRBJ2-3; TRBD1 matches 7 bases. CDR1 and CDR2 from the germline V gene are SGHNT and YYREEE (reference sequence). V gave up 0 bases and J gave up 5 bases; unmatched junction bases: 0. There are 13 residues in the CDR3. CDR3 protein: CASSLDRGDTQYF. CDR3 coding DNA: TGTGCCAGCAGCTTGGACAGGGGAGATACGCAGTATTTT.

The chain couples TRBV7-9 to TRBJ2-3; TRBD2 aligns across 13 bases. Trimming at V came to 5 bases and at J to 2 bases, leaving 7 bases not matched to a gene. This CDR3 region has 17 residues. Germline V gene data show CDR1 as SEHNR and CDR2 as FQNEAQ (reference sequence). The CDR3 protein is CASSTGGLAGVTDTQYF. The CDR3 DNA sequence: TGTGCCAGCAGCACGGGTGGACTAGCGGGGGTCACAGATACGCAGTATTTT. Variable domain in full (rest from reference TRBV7-9 and TRBJ2-3): DTGVSQNPRHKITKRGQNVTFRCDPISEHNRLYWYRQTLGQGPEFLTYFQNEAQLEKSRLLSDRFSAERPKGSFSTLEIQRTEQGDSAMYLCASSTGGLAGVTDTQYFGPGTRLTVL.

The chain has TRBV7-9 and TRBJ2-7, with D possibly being TRBD2 (6 bases). With 5 bases removed from V and 6 bases from J, the gap between germline ends came to 23 bases. The CDR3 has 16 amino acids. Germline CDR1 and CDR2: SEHNR and FQNEAQ (reference sequence). In nucleotides, the CDR3 is TGTGCCAGCAGCAGGCCGCGGGGTTTGGATCCGGGCGAGCAGTACTTC. It is translated as CASSRPRGLDPGEQYF.